These T cell receptor beta chains were read from a single sample in a study of metastatic and nonmetastatic thyroid tumors. TCRdb called clones again from the PCR reads with MiXCR. The sample has roughly 81,000 clones, 8% to 9.5% seen once. Sequencing used blood. All receptors derive from a female donor with papillary thyroid cancer or a benign thyroid nodule (not recorded which). Some clones in this sample may be carry-over from other donors' samples. Each CDR3 is given with its conserved first and last residue. A D gene is named only where the DNA matches it firmly. Clone size appears in some rows only: once, few, many, or a class for an expanded clone.

d_call: NA
cdr3_length: 14
clone_size: NA
j_call: TRBJ2-7
v_call: TRBV6-2/TRBV6-3
cdr3_nt: TGTGCCAGCAGTCACTCCGGGGGACTCTACGAGCAGTACTTC
cdr3_aa: CASSHSGGLYEQYF

d_call: NA
cdr3_length: 13
clone_size: many
j_call: TRBJ1-6
v_call: TRBV3-1
cdr3_nt: TGTGCCAGCAGCCAGGGAAGAAATTCACCCCTCCACTTT
cdr3_aa: CASSQGRNSPLHF

d_call: NA
cdr3_length: 13
clone_size: many
j_call: TRBJ2-7
v_call: TRBV2
cdr3_nt: TGTGCCAGCAGCGCGGAGAGCTCCTACGAGCAGTACTTC
cdr3_aa: CASSAESSYEQYF

d_call: NA
cdr3_length: 11
clone_size: many
j_call: TRBJ2-5
v_call: TRBV28
cdr3_nt: TGTGCCAGCAGTCGTACGGGCGGCTGGTACTTC
cdr3_aa: CASSRTGGWYF

d_call: TRBD2
cdr3_length: 17
clone_size: many
j_call: TRBJ2-3
v_call: TRBV6-1
cdr3_nt: TGTGCCAGCAGTGAAATTATCGGCGGGGGGGCCGCCGATACGCAGTATTTT
cdr3_aa: CASSEIIGGGAADTQYF

d_call: TRBD1
cdr3_length: 15
clone_size: many
j_call: TRBJ2-2
v_call: TRBV12-3/TRBV12-4
cdr3_nt: TGTGCCAGCAATCGGGGACAGTTACCCACCGGGGAGCTGTTTTTT
cdr3_aa: CASNRGQLPTGELFF

d_call: NA
cdr3_length: 15
clone_size: many
j_call: TRBJ2-1
v_call: TRBV2
cdr3_nt: TGTGCCAGCAGTGAAAACGGTGGCTCCTACAATGAGCAGTTCTTC
cdr3_aa: CASSENGGSYNEQFF

d_call: NA
cdr3_length: 12
clone_size: many
j_call: TRBJ2-1
v_call: TRBV7-2
cdr3_nt: TGTGCCAGCAGCCTCGGGGCTAATGAGCAGTTCTTC
cdr3_aa: CASSLGANEQFF

d_call: NA
cdr3_length: 11
clone_size: many
j_call: TRBJ1-2
v_call: TRBV30
cdr3_nt: TGTGCCTGGAGTCCGACCCGAGGGGCACTCTTC
cdr3_aa: CAWSPTRGALF

d_call: TRBD2
cdr3_length: 16
clone_size: NA
j_call: TRBJ2-2
v_call: TRBV2
cdr3_nt: TGTGCCAGCAGGGAAACCGGGAGGTCAGCCACCGGGGAGCTGTTTTTT
cdr3_aa: CASRETGRSATGELFF

d_call: NA
cdr3_length: 15
clone_size: many
j_call: TRBJ2-6
v_call: TRBV6-1
cdr3_nt: TGTGCCAGCAGAAGACAGTCTTCTGGGGCCAACGTCCTGACTTTC
cdr3_aa: CASRRQSSGANVLTF

d_call: NA
cdr3_length: 16
clone_size: many
j_call: TRBJ2-6
v_call: TRBV19
cdr3_nt: TGTGCCAGTAGTATATCGATGGGAACTGGGGCCAACGTCCTGACTTTC
cdr3_aa: CASSISMGTGANVLTF

d_call: NA
cdr3_length: 16
clone_size: NA
j_call: TRBJ1-1
v_call: TRBV18
cdr3_nt: TGTGCCAGCTCACCACCCTCGGGACGGACGAACACTGAAGCTTTCTTT
cdr3_aa: CASSPPSGRTNTEAFF

d_call: TRBD1
cdr3_length: 15
clone_size: many
j_call: TRBJ2-1
v_call: TRBV19
cdr3_nt: TGTGCCAGTAGGGTGTGGGGGGACAGGGCCCATGAGCAGTTCTTC
cdr3_aa: CASRVWGDRAHEQFF

d_call: NA
cdr3_length: 16
clone_size: many
j_call: TRBJ1-6
v_call: TRBV28
cdr3_nt: TGTGCCAGCAGTTCAAACAGGGAGGGGTATTCTTCACCCCTCCACTTT
cdr3_aa: CASSSNREGYSSPLHF

d_call: TRBD2
cdr3_length: 14
clone_size: many
j_call: TRBJ2-5
v_call: TRBV11-3
cdr3_nt: TGTGCCAGCAGCGCTAGCGGGGGATTGGAGACCCAGTACTTC
cdr3_aa: CASSASGGLETQYF

d_call: TRBD1
cdr3_length: 16
clone_size: many
j_call: TRBJ1-3
v_call: TRBV6-1
cdr3_nt: TGTGCCAGCAGTAAGGGACAGTTTAACTCTGGAAACACCATATATTTT
cdr3_aa: CASSKGQFNSGNTIYF

d_call: TRBD2
cdr3_length: 15
clone_size: few
j_call: TRBJ2-3
v_call: TRBV6-6
cdr3_nt: TGTGCCAGCAGTTATACGGGGGGGCGCACGGATACTCAGTATTTT
cdr3_aa: CASSYTGGRTDTQYF

d_call: NA
cdr3_length: 16
clone_size: NA
j_call: TRBJ2-3
v_call: TRBV5-4
cdr3_nt: TGTGCCAGCAGCTTGGATCCGACTACCAACACAGATACGCAGTATTTT
cdr3_aa: CASSLDPTTNTDTQYF

d_call: NA
cdr3_length: 14
clone_size: NA
j_call: TRBJ2-3
v_call: TRBV5-4
cdr3_nt: TGTGCCAGCAGCTTGGCCAGGGTCACAGATACGCAGTATTTT
cdr3_aa: CASSLARVTDTQYF

d_call: NA
cdr3_length: 15
clone_size: many
j_call: TRBJ2-3
v_call: TRBV19
cdr3_nt: TGTGCCAGTAGTATGGCCCTGGGTAATACAGATACGCAGTATTTT
cdr3_aa: CASSMALGNTDTQYF

d_call: NA
cdr3_length: 13
clone_size: many
j_call: TRBJ1-5
v_call: TRBV2
cdr3_nt: TGTGCCAGCAGAGATGACGGGAATCAGCCCCAGCATTTT
cdr3_aa: CASRDDGNQPQHF

d_call: NA
cdr3_length: 14
clone_size: many
j_call: TRBJ2-7
v_call: TRBV19
cdr3_nt: TGTGCCAGTAGTACCAACACCGGGGGTTTGGAGCAGTACTTC
cdr3_aa: CASSTNTGGLEQYF

d_call: NA
cdr3_length: 16
clone_size: many
j_call: TRBJ2-3
v_call: TRBV4-1
cdr3_nt: TGCGCCAGCAGCCAAGAACCCGGGGTGGGGACAGATACGCAGTATTTT
cdr3_aa: CASSQEPGVGTDTQYF

d_call: NA
cdr3_length: 14
clone_size: many
j_call: TRBJ1-1
v_call: TRBV6-4
cdr3_nt: TGTGCCAGCAGTGAGAGGGTGGGCAACACTGAAGCTTTCTTT
cdr3_aa: CASSERVGNTEAFF

d_call: NA
cdr3_length: 14
clone_size: many
j_call: TRBJ2-5
v_call: TRBV19
cdr3_nt: TGTGCCAGTAGTATTGGAGGGACCCAAGAGACCCAGTACTTC
cdr3_aa: CASSIGGTQETQYF

d_call: TRBD2
cdr3_length: 15
clone_size: many
j_call: TRBJ2-5
v_call: TRBV12-3/TRBV12-4
cdr3_nt: TGTGCCAGCAGGCTACTAGCGGGGGCGCAAGAGACCCAGTACTTC
cdr3_aa: CASRLLAGAQETQYF

d_call: NA
cdr3_length: 15
clone_size: few
j_call: TRBJ1-3
v_call: TRBV7-2
cdr3_nt: TGTGCCAGCAGCAGGACCTGGGCCTCTGGAAACACCATATATTTT
cdr3_aa: CASSRTWASGNTIYF

d_call: TRBD2
cdr3_length: 17
clone_size: NA
j_call: TRBJ2-7
v_call: TRBV20-1
cdr3_nt: TGCAGTGCTAGAAAGACTAGCGGGGGGGCTCGGAGGTACGAGCAGTACTTC
cdr3_aa: CSARKTSGGARRYEQYF

d_call: NA
cdr3_length: 14
clone_size: many
j_call: TRBJ1-3
v_call: TRBV20-1
cdr3_nt: TGCAGTGCTAGGGAGGGGTGGACTGGAAACACCATATATTTT
cdr3_aa: CSAREGWTGNTIYF

d_call: NA
cdr3_length: 14
clone_size: many
j_call: TRBJ1-2
v_call: TRBV28
cdr3_nt: TGTGCCAGCAGTCCCCGGGACATTCTCTATGGCTACACCTTC
cdr3_aa: CASSPRDILYGYTF

d_call: NA
cdr3_length: 13
clone_size: many
j_call: TRBJ1-5
v_call: TRBV6-6
cdr3_nt: TGTGCCAGCAGTTACCGAGATAATCAGCCCCAGCATTTT
cdr3_aa: CASSYRDNQPQHF

d_call: NA
cdr3_length: 13
clone_size: many
j_call: TRBJ1-6
v_call: TRBV10-2
cdr3_nt: TGCGCCAGCATCCCGGGCAATAATTCACCCCTCCACTTT
cdr3_aa: CASIPGNNSPLHF

d_call: NA
cdr3_length: 14
clone_size: many
j_call: TRBJ1-6
v_call: TRBV20-1
cdr3_nt: TGCAGTGCTAGGGGGAGCTCCTATAATTCACCCCTCCACTTT
cdr3_aa: CSARGSSYNSPLHF

d_call: NA
cdr3_length: 13
clone_size: many
j_call: TRBJ1-3
v_call: TRBV25-1
cdr3_nt: TGTGCCAGCAGTGGGATTGGGGGAAACACCATATATTTT
cdr3_aa: CASSGIGGNTIYF

d_call: NA
cdr3_length: 15
clone_size: many
j_call: TRBJ1-6
v_call: TRBV28
cdr3_nt: TGTGCCAGCACCACGGGGGGCTCCATTAATTCACCCCTCCACTTT
cdr3_aa: CASTTGGSINSPLHF

d_call: NA
cdr3_length: 15
clone_size: few
j_call: TRBJ2-1
v_call: TRBV10-3
cdr3_nt: TGTGCCACATATAAGGGGTTGGGGGAAGGCAATGAGCAGTTCTTC
cdr3_aa: CATYKGLGEGNEQFF

d_call: NA
cdr3_length: 15
clone_size: NA
j_call: TRBJ2-2
v_call: TRBV27
cdr3_nt: TGTGCCAGCAGTTTAGCCAGGGGGAACACCGGGGAGCTGTTTTTT
cdr3_aa: CASSLARGNTGELFF

d_call: NA
cdr3_length: 17
clone_size: NA
j_call: TRBJ1-2
v_call: TRBV30
cdr3_nt: TGTGCCTGGAGTTATAGACTAGCGGGGGCCCCTAACTATGGCTACACCTTC
cdr3_aa: CAWSYRLAGAPNYGYTF

d_call: TRBD2
cdr3_length: 16
clone_size: medium-sized
j_call: TRBJ2-3
v_call: TRBV6-4
cdr3_nt: TGTGCCAGCAGTCCCGGACTAGCGGGGGGTTTGGATACGCAGTATTTT
cdr3_aa: CASSPGLAGGLDTQYF

d_call: NA
cdr3_length: 13
clone_size: NA
j_call: TRBJ2-7
v_call: TRBV5-4
cdr3_nt: TGTGCCAGCAGCCAACCAGTCTCCTACGAGCAGTACTTC
cdr3_aa: CASSQPVSYEQYF

d_call: NA
cdr3_length: 15
clone_size: many
j_call: TRBJ1-1
v_call: TRBV13
cdr3_nt: TGTGCCAGCAGCTTCAACCAAGGGTTTCGCACTGAAGCTTTCTTT
cdr3_aa: CASSFNQGFRTEAFF

d_call: TRBD1
cdr3_length: 14
clone_size: few
j_call: TRBJ1-2
v_call: TRBV25-1
cdr3_nt: TGTGCCAGCACCTCGCCCGGGACAGGGGTCGGCTACACCTTC
cdr3_aa: CASTSPGTGVGYTF

d_call: NA
cdr3_length: 14
clone_size: many
j_call: TRBJ1-2
v_call: TRBV19
cdr3_nt: TGTGCCAGTAGTTCGACGGCCCTTAACTATGGCTACACCTTC
cdr3_aa: CASSSTALNYGYTF

d_call: NA
cdr3_length: 13
clone_size: many
j_call: TRBJ1-6
v_call: TRBV2
cdr3_nt: TGTGCCAGCACCCCCTCCGGCTATTCACCCCTCCACTTT
cdr3_aa: CASTPSGYSPLHF

d_call: TRBD1
cdr3_length: 15
clone_size: many
j_call: TRBJ1-2
v_call: TRBV11-2
cdr3_nt: TGTGCCAGCAGCTCCGCCGGGACAGGGAGGGGTGGCTACACCTTC
cdr3_aa: CASSSAGTGRGGYTF

d_call: TRBD1
cdr3_length: 15
clone_size: many
j_call: TRBJ2-7
v_call: TRBV4-1
cdr3_nt: TGCGCCAGCAGCCAAGATGGGACAGGGATTGGCGAGCAGTACTTC
cdr3_aa: CASSQDGTGIGEQYF

d_call: TRBD1
cdr3_length: 17
clone_size: many
j_call: TRBJ1-6
v_call: TRBV18
cdr3_nt: TGTGCCAGCTCACCACGGGCTCGTGACAGGGTTGACTCACCCCTCCACTTT
cdr3_aa: CASSPRARDRVDSPLHF

d_call: TRBD2
cdr3_length: 12
clone_size: many
j_call: TRBJ2-5
v_call: TRBV7-9
cdr3_nt: TGTGCCAGCAGCGGGGGGGAAGAGACCCAGTACTTC
cdr3_aa: CASSGGEETQYF

d_call: NA
cdr3_length: 15
clone_size: many
j_call: TRBJ1-5
v_call: TRBV4-1
cdr3_nt: TGCACCAGCAGCCAGGGAAGAGGGGTTGTTCAGCCCCAGCATTTT
cdr3_aa: CTSSQGRGVVQPQHF